This TCR beta chain came from a study of T cells in Graves' hyperthyroidism and ophthalmopathy. Study-level results: Through a model of 13 V-J features, ophthalmopathy was separated from stable hyperthyroidism.

TCR beta CDR3 regions were amplified from RNA. Carried out on the TCR CDR3, a first-round RT-PCR used the HTBI primer set. TCRdb processed the multiplex PCR reads anew with MiXCR; each CDR3 protein has one entry. The repertoire holds some 490,000 distinct CDR3 sequences, with roughly a sixth as singletons. Diagnosis rested on symptoms, serum thyroxine and TRAb, thyroid ultrasound, and orbital computed tomography. This clonotype has only a few counts. The target antigen is unknown. The V gene end was trimmed by 2 bases and the J gene end by 6 bases; junction bases not matched to a gene: 22. Per the germline V gene, CDR1 is SEHNR and CDR2 is FQNEAQ (reference sequence). The CDR3 has 20 amino acids.

The V and J genes are TRBV7-9 and TRBJ2-1, with 7 positions matching TRBD2. This TCR came from a woman in her 30s with Graves' ophthalmopathy. Material: blood. The CDR3 spells CASSLRRSTSDLTSRNEQFF. CDR3 nucleotide sequence: TGTGCCAGCAGCTTACGTCGCAGTACGTCAGATTTGACTAGCCGCAATGAGCAGTTCTTC.